This entry lists 30 T cell receptor beta chains sequenced from one sample in a study of OX40 agonist ivuxolimab in advanced cancers. The data were produced by immunoSEQ multiplex PCR, yet TCRdb's version contains in-frame clones alone and is incomplete. The table lists roughly 59,000 clones, under 90% of them singletons. The sequenced sample was CD4+ or CD8+ T cells sorted from blood, obtained in a trial of the OX40 agonist ivuxolimab. These receptors all come from an adult with an advanced solid tumor such as melanoma, head and neck, liver or kidney cancer.

J is TRBJ2-5 and V is TRBV27; D is tentatively TRBD1 or TRBD2 (6 bases each). Germline assignment: CDR1 MNHEY and CDR2 SMNVEV (reference sequence). This CDR3 is built from 14 residues. Trimming removed 6 bases from V and 5 bases from J, with 16 bases in between. The CDR3 nucleotides read TGTGCCAGCAGGTCGTGGGGGGCGCGGGAGACCCAGTACTTC. This codes for CASRSWGARETQYF.

The chain is built from TRBV7-3 and TRBJ2-3, with 10 bases that match TRBD2. The length of the CDR3 is 15 residues. The junction had 2 bases not matched to a gene; V was cut back by 5 bases and J by 0 bases. CDR1 SGHTA and CDR2 FQGTGA come from the germline V gene. The CDR3 DNA sequence: TGTGCCAGCAGCATACTAGCGGGGAGCACAGATACGCAGTATTTT. It codes for CASSILAGSTDTQYF.

The rearrangement joins TRBV7-2 to TRBJ1-6, with D unresolved. From germline, CDR1 is SGHTA and CDR2 FQGNSA. This CDR3 contains 14 residues. With 5 bases removed from V and 8 bases from J, the gap between germline ends came to 13 bases. The CDR3 region is CASSPFGIDSPLHF. The CDR3 coding sequence is TGTGCCAGCAGCCCCTTCGGGATTGATTCACCCCTCCACTTT.

The V call is TRBV25-1, the J call TRBJ1-3; TRBD1 matches at 7 bases. From germline, CDR1 is MGHDK and CDR2 SYGVNS. After removal of 2 bases from V and 0 bases from J, the junction contained 7 bases not matched to a gene. This CDR3 region has 17 residues. The CDR3 coding sequence is TGTGCCAGCAGTGAACCGACAGGGTTCAGCTCTGGAAACACCATATATTTT. It codes for CASSEPTGFSSGNTIYF.

This chain connects TRBV15 to TRBJ2-3; TRBD1 or TRBD2 may be the D gene (6 bases each). Trimming cost V 6 bases and J 4 bases, with 11 bases left between them. CDR1 and CDR2 from the germline V gene are LNHNV and YYDKDF (reference sequence). This CDR3 contains 13 residues. CDR3 amino acids: CATRRGAADTQYF. In DNA, the CDR3 is TGTGCCACCAGGAGGGGGGCCGCAGATACGCAGTATTTT. Based on the CDR3 plus reference TRBV15 and TRBJ2-3, the full variable domain is DAMVIQNPRYQVTQFGKPVTLSCSQTLNHNVMYWYQQKSSQAPKLLFHYYDKDFNNEADTPDNFQSRRPNTSFCFLDIRSPGLGDTAMYLCATRRGAADTQYFGPGTRLTVL.

The V and J genes are TRBV6-6 and TRBJ2-5; D not resolved. Trimming took off 0 bases at V and 5 bases at J, with 10 bases between the two ends. The CDR3 contains 14 residues. CDR1 and CDR2 (germline): MNHNY, SVGAGI (reference sequence). CDR3 sequence reads: CASSYSRVVETQYF. CDR3 coding DNA: TGTGCCAGCAGTTACTCAAGGGTCGTCGAGACCCAGTACTTC.

The chain has TRBV27 and TRBJ2-5; D is unresolved. CDR3 length equals 13 residues. Trimming left V 5 bases short and J 2 bases short, with 9 bases between. In germline, CDR1 is MNHEY, CDR2 SMNVEV (reference sequence). The CDR3 spells CASSLIEQETQYF. CDR3 coding DNA: TGTGCCAGCAGTCTGATTGAACAAGAGACCCAGTACTTC.

In this sample, this clone turned up a few times. The chain is built from TRBV5-1 and TRBJ1-1; D gene unclear. The CDR3 loop spans 13 amino acids. V gave up 3 bases and J gave up 0 bases, with 6 bases separating them. In germline, CDR1 is SGHRS, CDR2 YFSETQ. The CDR3 sequence is CASSSTLNTEAFF. CDR3 sequence (DNA): TGCGCCAGCAGCTCAACATTGAACACTGAAGCTTTCTTT.

This clone was counted a few times. The chain links TRBV29-1 to TRBJ2-7, with a possible D match to TRBD2 (5 bases). The germline gives CDR1 SQVTM, CDR2 ANQGSEA. The CDR3 runs to 12 residues. V lost 0 bases and J lost 6, with 9 bases in between. The CDR3 is CSVEDLGSEQYF. CDR3 DNA: TGCAGCGTTGAAGATCTGGGGAGCGAGCAGTACTTC.

The rearrangement links TRBV6-1 to TRBJ2-7, with D possibly being TRBD1 (5 bases). V was cut by 1 base and J by 6 bases, with 10 bases left in between. Germline CDR1 MNHNS, CDR2 SASEGT. This CDR3 spans 13 amino acids. The chain's CDR3 is CASSEGRRGEQYF. The CDR3 DNA reads TGTGCCAGCAGTGAAGGGAGAAGGGGCGAGCAGTACTTC.

This rearrangement joins TRBV10-1 to TRBJ1-4; maybe TRBD1 (6 bases). CDR1 WNHNN and CDR2 SYGVQD come from the germline V gene (reference sequence). Trimming took off 0 bases at V and 7 bases at J, with 12 bases between the two ends. The CDR3 extends over 15 amino acids. Written as DNA, the CDR3 is TGCGCCAGCAGTGAGTCGGGGGGGCCTTGTGAAAAACTGTTTTTT. Amino acid sequence: CASSESGGPCEKLFF.

This chain uses TRBV28 with TRBJ2-1; 9 positions match TRBD2. The CDR3 runs to 15 residues. Trimming removed 6 bases from V and 4 bases from J; junction bases left unmatched: 7. Per germline, CDR1 MDHEN and CDR2 SYDVKM. The CDR3 region has the DNA TGTGCCAGCAGCGATCTAGCGGGACGTTACAATGAGCAGTTCTTC. Its protein product is CASSDLAGRYNEQFF.

J is TRBJ2-1 and V is TRBV7-7; 9 bases line up with TRBD1. The length of the CDR3 is 13 residues. The germline V gene has CDR1 SSHAT and CDR2 FNYEAQ (reference sequence). Trimming at V came to 1 base and at J to 9 bases, leaving 1 base not matched to a gene. The CDR3 loop reads CASSLGQGGEQFF. The CDR3 nucleotides read TGTGCCAGCAGCTTAGGACAGGGGGGTGAGCAGTTCTTC.

The V and J genes are TRBV19 and TRBJ2-6; D possibly corresponds to TRBD1 (6 bases). Germline-derived CDR1 and CDR2 are LNHDA and SQIVND (reference sequence). V lost 7 bases to trimming and J lost 1 base, with 23 bases between them. The CDR3 runs to 19 residues. DNA of the CDR3: TGTGCCAGTACCCTATGGGGACACCACCTCTCGTCTGGGGCCAACGTCCTGACTTTC. This sequence encodes CASTLWGHHLSSGANVLTF.

This chain links TRBV7-8 with TRBJ2-7; 8 bases are a match to TRBD1. The CDR3 covers 15 residues. Germline CDR1 reads SGHVS; CDR2 reads FQNEAQ. V lost 5 bases to trimming and J lost 2 bases; unmatched junction nucleotides: 8. Here the CDR3 DNA reads TGTGCCAGCAGCACCAAGCCGGGACAGGCCTACGAGCAGTACTTC. Translated: CASSTKPGQAYEQYF.

V is TRBV2 and J is TRBJ1-1; the match to TRBD1 covers 7 bases. Germline trimming cut 2 bases from V and 1 base from J; bases unmatched to any gene: 1. The CDR3 has 14 amino acids. Germline CDR1 reads SNHLY; CDR2 reads FYNNEI. The CDR3, as DNA: TGTGCCAGCAGTGAACGGACAGGGAACACTGAAGCTTTCTTT. This encodes CASSERTGNTEAFF.

The V and J genes are TRBV5-4 and TRBJ1-2; TRBD1 might be the D (5 bases). Germline values: CDR1 SGHNT, CDR2 YYREEE (reference sequence). The CDR3 has 13 amino acids. V was shortened by 4 bases and J by 2 bases, with 9 bases between the two germline ends. The CDR3 region has the DNA TGTGCCAGCAGCCCGAGGGGAAACTATGGCTACACCTTC. It specifies CASSPRGNYGYTF.

The genes are TRBV5-1 and TRBJ2-3; TRBD1 is a possible D gene (6 bases). The CDR3 length is 15 residues. Germline V gene sequence: CDR1 SGHRS, CDR2 YFSETQ. Between the trimmed V and J ends, which lost 3 bases and 0 bases, there was a span of 11 bases. The CDR3 spells CASSWGLASTDTQYF. In DNA form, the CDR3 reads TGCGCCAGCAGCTGGGGGCTAGCAAGCACAGATACGCAGTATTTT.

The V and J genes are TRBV11-3 and TRBJ2-5; TRBD2 aligns across 8 bases. Germline V gives CDR1 SGHNT, CDR2 YENEEA. CDR3 length equals 16 residues. J lost 3 bases, V lost 1 base, and 7 bases had no gene match. The CDR3 loop reads CASSLGPGLDKETQYF. The DNA of the CDR3 is TGTGCCAGCAGCTTAGGACCGGGACTAGACAAAGAGACCCAGTACTTC.

The chain carries TRBV5-1 and TRBJ1-1; 7 bases match TRBD1. Germline V gives CDR1 SGHRS, CDR2 YFSETQ. This CDR3 is built from 14 residues. The ends lost 2 bases at V and 4 bases at J; junction bases unmatched: 5. CDR3 sequence reads: CASSLGGGGTEAFF. The DNA of the CDR3 is TGCGCCAGCAGCTTAGGGGGCGGGGGCACTGAAGCTTTCTTT.

This chain uses TRBV28 with TRBJ2-3, with TRBD2 as a possible D gene (6 bases). The V end was cut by 4 bases, the J end by 3 bases, with 14 bases between. Germline assignment: CDR1 MDHEN and CDR2 SYDVKM. The CDR3 is 15 amino acids. CDR3 residues: CASSSTRDSTDTQYF. The CDR3 nucleotides are TGTGCCAGCAGTTCCACCCGGGACTCAACAGATACGCAGTATTTT.

CDR3 sequence reads: CATTGGDGYTF. Here the CDR3 DNA reads TGTGCCACTACAGGGGGCGATGGCTACACCTTC. The chain carries TRBV21-1 and TRBJ1-2; TRBD1 is taken as the D call from the table, unchecked against the DNA. TRBV21-1 is flagged as a pseudogene. The CDR3 has 11 amino acids.

This rearrangement joins TRBV27 to TRBJ1-1; tentative D call: TRBD1 (5 bases). Germline CDR1 is MNHEY and CDR2 is SMNVEV (reference sequence). V lost 6 bases and J 3 bases, leaving 14 bases between the germline ends. This CDR3 comprises 14 residues. DNA of the CDR3: TGTGCCAGCAGCCGGGGGGACGAGGACACTGAAGCTTTCTTT. Protein sequence: CASSRGDEDTEAFF.

The chain carries TRBV9 and TRBJ2-1; D is unclear. The length of the CDR3 is 12 residues. Per germline, CDR1 SGDLS and CDR2 YYNGEE. The V end was cut by 0 bases, the J end by 5 bases, with 3 bases between. CDR3 amino acids: CASSVGDNEQFF. The CDR3, as DNA: TGTGCCAGCAGCGTAGGGGACAATGAGCAGTTCTTC. The entire variable domain, with the rest obtained from reference TRBV9 and TRBJ2-1, is as follows: DSGVTQTPKHLITATGQRVTLRCSPRSGDLSVYWYQQSLDQGLQFLIQYYNGEERAKGNILERFSAQQFPDLHSELNLSSLELGDSALYFCASSVGDNEQFFGPGTRLTVL.

The chain links TRBV18 to TRBJ2-5; no reliable D call. The CDR3 is made up of 13 amino acids. V shed 4 bases and J shed 2 bases, with 8 bases lying between them. CDR1 is KGHSH, CDR2 LQKENI, per germline. The CDR3 sequence: CASSREAQETQYF. CDR3 bases: TGTGCCAGCTCACGAGAGGCTCAAGAGACCCAGTACTTC.

This clone was recorded once. The chain recombines TRBV7-3 with TRBJ2-1; 9 nucleotides match TRBD1. Germline assignment: CDR1 SGHTA and CDR2 FQGTGA. V lost 5 bases to trimming and J lost 9 bases; unmatched junction nucleotides: 5. CDR3 length: 13 amino acids. The CDR3 nucleotides read TGTGCCAGCAGCGAACAGGGGGCGGGTGAGCAGTTCTTC. Amino acid sequence: CASSEQGAGEQFF.

The J gene is TRBJ2-1, the V gene TRBV11-2; D tentatively fits TRBD1 or TRBD2 (5 bases each). The CDR3 spans 14 residues. The germline gives CDR1 SGHAT, CDR2 FQNNGV. Trimming left V 1 base short and J 6 bases short, with 10 bases between. The CDR3 sequence is CASSLGDERNEQFF. The CDR3 DNA follows: TGTGCCAGCAGCTTAGGGGACGAGCGCAATGAGCAGTTCTTC.

CDR3 loop: CASRQMTGNSGNTIYF. The CDR3 DNA reads TGTGCCAGCCGTCAAATGACAGGGAACTCTGGAAACACCATATATTTT. This chain links TRBV27 with TRBJ1-3; 7 bases fit TRBD1. Germline CDR1 and CDR2: MNHEY and SMNVEV (reference sequence). V shed 8 bases, J shed 0 bases, and the junction held 10 bases outside the gene matches. This CDR3 spans 16 amino acids.

The chain is built from TRBV27 and TRBJ2-3; D not resolved. The V end lost 10 bases, the J end lost 1 base, and 12 bases lay between the germline ends. Germline V CDR1 and CDR2: MNHEY, SMNVEV (reference sequence). The length of the CDR3 is 13 residues. The CDR3 DNA is TGTGCCACCGCACAGACCGGCACAGATACGCAGTATTTT. It yields the protein CATAQTGTDTQYF.

The table lists this clone with a count of one. The chain couples TRBV5-6 to TRBJ1-1; maybe TRBD1 (6 bases). Per the germline V gene, CDR1 is SGHDT and CDR2 is YYEEEE. The CDR3 consists of 15 residues. Trimming stripped 1 base from V and 1 base from J, with 11 bases between. The chain's CDR3 is CASSLYEGGNTEAFF. The CDR3 coding sequence is TGTGCCAGCAGCTTGTATGAGGGGGGGAACACTGAAGCTTTCTTT.